The 14 T cell receptor beta chains below come from one sample, sequenced in a study of identical twins. TCRdb processed the 5' RACE reads anew with MiXCR; each CDR3 protein has one entry. Of about 340,000 distinct CDR3 sequences detected, more than 9% appear once; the ten largest clones hold 6% to 9%. These data are also associated with another study on yellow fever vaccine responses in identical twins.

Sequencing was done on a sample of CD8+ T cells sorted from blood. These receptors all stem from a woman aged 18-29 years in good health.

This clonotype has more than one count but fewer than ten. J is TRBJ1-6 and V is TRBV2, with D unresolved. Trimming left V 2 bases short and J 11 bases short, with 13 bases between. Per germline, CDR1 SNHLY and CDR2 FYNNEI. The CDR3 has 14 residues. The CDR3 region is CASSEPGPFPPLHF. The DNA of the CDR3 is TGTGCCAGCAGTGAACCCGGACCTTTTCCACCCCTCCACTTT. The full variable domain, its missing parts supplied by reference TRBV2 and TRBJ1-6, is EPEVTQTPSHQVTQMGQEVILRCVPISNHLYFYWYRQILGQKVEFLVSFYNNEISEKSEIFDDQFSVERPDGSNFTLKIRSTKLEDSAMYFCASSEPGPFPPLHFGNGTRLTVT.

This chain links TRBV9 with TRBJ2-3; D is unresolved. The CDR3 sequence is 17 residues long. Germline V gene lookup returns CDR1 SGDLS and CDR2 YYNGEE. Trimming stripped 0 bases from V and 0 bases from J, with 14 bases between. CDR3 coding DNA: TGTGCCAGCAGCGTAGACCCCCAGCCCTCTAGCACAGATACGCAGTATTTT. The encoded protein is CASSVDPQPSSTDTQYF.

The sample holds a few counts of this clonotype. The V call is TRBV4-1, the J call TRBJ2-1, with 7 bases fitting TRBD2. The CDR3 spans 15 residues. CDR1 MGHRA and CDR2 YSYEKL come from the germline V gene. The ends lost 3 bases at V and 8 bases at J; junction bases unmatched: 10. CDR3 sequence: CASSHSTSSGDEQFF. DNA of the CDR3: TGCGCCAGCAGCCACTCGACTAGCTCGGGAGATGAGCAGTTCTTC.

This clonotype was detected only a few times. This chain uses TRBV28 with TRBJ2-7; weak D call: TRBD2 (6 bases). The CDR3 is 14 amino acids. With 2 bases removed from V and 4 bases from J, the gap between germline ends came to 12 bases. Germline V gene data show CDR1 as MDHEN and CDR2 as SYDVKM. In DNA form, the CDR3 reads TGTGCCAGCAGTTTAGGCGGGAACAGTTACGAGCAGTACTTC. Translating gives CASSLGGNSYEQYF. Full variable domain (missing parts from reference TRBV28 and TRBJ2-7): DVKVTQSSRYLVKRTGEKVFLECVQDMDHENMFWYRQDPGLGLRLIYFSYDVKMKEKGDIPEGYSVSREKKERFSLILESASTNQTSMYLCASSLGGNSYEQYFGPGTRLTVT.

V usage is TRBV15 and J usage is TRBJ2-2; D call uncertain. V was clipped by 6 bases and J by 0 bases, with 8 bases between them. Germline V gene data show CDR1 as LNHNV and CDR2 as YYDKDF (reference sequence). This CDR3 region has 14 residues. CDR3 DNA: TGTGCCACCAGTGACTCTCCGAACACCGGGGAGCTGTTTTTT. Protein product: CATSDSPNTGELFF. The complete variable domain, with remaining parts taken from reference TRBV15 and TRBJ2-2, reads DAMVIQNPRYQVTQFGKPVTLSCSQTLNHNVMYWYQQKSSQAPKLLFHYYDKDFNNEADTPDNFQSRRPNTSFCFLDIRSPGLGDTAMYLCATSDSPNTGELFFGEGSRLTVL.

V gene TRBV7-9 combines with J gene TRBJ2-1; 10 nucleotides line up with TRBD2. This CDR3 is 16 amino acids long. Germline CDR1 and CDR2: SEHNR and FQNEAQ (reference sequence). V was clipped by 5 bases and J by 0 bases; unmatched bases: 4. The CDR3 protein is CASSPSGGYSYNEQFF. The CDR3 region has the DNA TGTGCCAGCAGCCCTAGCGGGGGATACTCCTACAATGAGCAGTTCTTC.

The chain combines TRBV14 with TRBJ2-1; 11 bases are shared with TRBD2. J gave up 9 bases and V 0 bases, and 16 bases lay outside the gene matches. Germline CDR1 is SGHDN and CDR2 is FVKESK. The CDR3 has 19 amino acids. The CDR3 loop reads CASSQDYGTASGRPGEQFF. Written as DNA, the CDR3 is TGTGCCAGCAGCCAAGATTACGGAACCGCTAGCGGGAGGCCCGGTGAGCAGTTCTTC.

The rearrangement joins TRBV7-9 to TRBJ1-2; the D gene is possibly TRBD1 (5 bases). The CDR3 runs to 16 residues. V was pared by 5 bases and J by 4 bases, with 20 bases between. Germline V CDR1 and CDR2: SEHNR, FQNEAQ (reference sequence). CDR3 DNA sequence: TGTGCCAGCAGCACCGAGCCCGGGACGACAGTCTATGGCTACACCTTC. Protein product: CASSTEPGTTVYGYTF.

There are a few counts of this clonotype. The chain has TRBV11-2 and TRBJ2-1, with TRBD2 matching 9 bases. The germline CDR1 and CDR2 sequences are SGHAT and FQNNGV. The CDR3 sequence is 19 residues long. The trim removed 3 bases at V and 1 base at J, leaving 13 bases unmatched. In DNA, the CDR3 is TGTGCCAGCAGCTTTCTTGGGCTAATAGCGGGAGCGTCCTACAATGAGCAGTTCTTC. Translating it yields CASSFLGLIAGASYNEQFF. Filled out from reference TRBV11-2 and TRBJ2-1, the complete variable domain reads EAGVAQSPRYKIIEKRQSVAFWCNPISGHATLYWYQQILGQGPKLLIQFQNNGVVDDSQLPKDRFSAERLKGVDSTLKIQPAKLEDSAVYLCASSFLGLIAGASYNEQFFGPGTRLTVL.

This clonotype was picked up a small number of times. The V call is TRBV20-1, the J call TRBJ2-7, with 8 nucleotides matching TRBD2. There are 16 residues in the CDR3. J was trimmed by 2 bases and V by 0 bases; bases with no gene match: 9. The V gene's germline CDR1 is DFQATT and CDR2 SNEGSKA (reference sequence). The CDR3 bases are TGCAGTGCTAGAGATCCCAGCGGGAGAGCCCCCTACGAGCAGTACTTC. Its protein product is CSARDPSGRAPYEQYF.

This rearrangement joins TRBV5-1 to TRBJ2-1; TRBD2 matches at 9 bases. J was trimmed by 9 bases and V by 1 base; bases with no gene match: 11. This CDR3 comprises 16 residues. Looked up from germline, CDR1 is SGHRS and CDR2 is YFSETQ. The CDR3 sequence: CASSLNRAGGGSEQFF. DNA of the CDR3: TGCGCCAGCAGCTTGAATCGGGCGGGAGGGGGATCTGAGCAGTTCTTC.

At least ten counts were recorded for this clonotype. The J gene is TRBJ2-7, the V gene TRBV5-1; 12 bases are shared with TRBD2. V gave up 4 bases and J gave up 0 bases; unmatched junction bases: 11. This CDR3 spans 18 amino acids. Germline loops: CDR1 SGHRS, CDR2 YFSETQ. CDR3 sequence: CASSEPWTSGIDSYEQYF. The CDR3 region has the DNA TGCGCCAGCAGCGAACCCTGGACTAGCGGGATAGACTCCTACGAGCAGTACTTC. The variable domain in full, with the rest retrieved from reference TRBV5-1 and TRBJ2-7, is KAGVTQTPRYLIKTRGQQVTLSCSPISGHRSVSWYQQTPGQGLQFLFEYFSETQRNKGNFPGRFSGRQFSNSRSEMNVSTLELGDSALYLCASSEPWTSGIDSYEQYFGPGTRLTVT.

The chain has TRBV24-1 and TRBJ2-1, with 8 bases identical to TRBD1. The CDR3 covers 16 residues. Germline V gene sequence: CDR1 KGHDR, CDR2 SFDVKD. Losses at the gene ends were 4 bases for V and 1 base for J; bases not matched to a gene: 5. The CDR3 is CATSDPDRGSYNEQFF. The CDR3 coding sequence is TGTGCCACCAGTGACCCCGACAGGGGTTCCTACAATGAGCAGTTCTTC.

This clonotype has only a few counts. The chain recombines TRBV11-3 with TRBJ2-7, with D unresolved. V gave up 1 base and J gave up 3 bases, with 13 bases separating them. From germline, CDR1 is SGHNT and CDR2 YENEEA. CDR3 length: 15 residues. The CDR3 loop is CASSLVAASNYEQYF. CDR3 sequence (DNA): TGTGCCAGCAGCTTAGTGGCAGCCTCCAACTACGAGCAGTACTTC.